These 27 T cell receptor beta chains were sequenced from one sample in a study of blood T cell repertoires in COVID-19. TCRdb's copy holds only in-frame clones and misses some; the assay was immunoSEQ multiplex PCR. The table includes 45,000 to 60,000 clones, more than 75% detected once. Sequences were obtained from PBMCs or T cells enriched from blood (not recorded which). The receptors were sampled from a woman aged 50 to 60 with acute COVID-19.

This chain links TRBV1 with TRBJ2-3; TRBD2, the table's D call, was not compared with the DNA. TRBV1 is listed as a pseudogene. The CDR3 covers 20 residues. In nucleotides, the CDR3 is TGCACCGCTCAGGAAGCCCACGGTACCAGCGGGTATAAGTCTACGGGGACGCAGTATTTT. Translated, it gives CTAQEAHGTSGYKSTGTQYF.

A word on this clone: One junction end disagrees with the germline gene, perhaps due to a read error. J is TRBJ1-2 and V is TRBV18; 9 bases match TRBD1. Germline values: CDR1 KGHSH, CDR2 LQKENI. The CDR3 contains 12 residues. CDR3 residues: CASTGQGLWRAF. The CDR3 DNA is TGTGCCAGCACGGGACAGGGTTTATGGAGGGCCTTC.

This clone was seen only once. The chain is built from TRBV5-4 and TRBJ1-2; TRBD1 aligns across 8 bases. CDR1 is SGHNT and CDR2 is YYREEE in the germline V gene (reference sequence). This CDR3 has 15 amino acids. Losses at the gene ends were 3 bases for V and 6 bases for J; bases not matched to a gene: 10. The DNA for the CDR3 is TGTGCCAGCAGCTCACCATTACAGGGGGGAGATGGCTACACCTTC. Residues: CASSSPLQGGDGYTF. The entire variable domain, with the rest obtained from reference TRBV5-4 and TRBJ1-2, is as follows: ETGVTQSPTHLIKTRGQQVTLRCSSQSGHNTVSWYQQALGQGPQFIFQYYREEENGRGNFPPRFSGLQFPNYSSELNVNALELDDSALYLCASSSPLQGGDGYTFGSGTRLTVV.

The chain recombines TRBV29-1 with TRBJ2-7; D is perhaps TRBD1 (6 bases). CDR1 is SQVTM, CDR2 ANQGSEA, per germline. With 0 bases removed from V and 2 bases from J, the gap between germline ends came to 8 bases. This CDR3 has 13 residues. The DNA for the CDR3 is TGCAGCGTTGAAGAAGGGACACCCTACGAGCAGTACTTC. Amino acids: CSVEEGTPYEQYF.

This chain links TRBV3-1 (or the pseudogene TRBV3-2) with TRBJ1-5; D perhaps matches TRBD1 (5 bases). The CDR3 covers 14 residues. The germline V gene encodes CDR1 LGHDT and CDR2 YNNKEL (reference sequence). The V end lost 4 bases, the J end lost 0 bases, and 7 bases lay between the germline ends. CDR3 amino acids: CASSPRDSNQPQHF. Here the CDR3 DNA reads TGTGCCAGCAGCCCCAGGGATAGCAATCAGCCCCAGCATTTT.

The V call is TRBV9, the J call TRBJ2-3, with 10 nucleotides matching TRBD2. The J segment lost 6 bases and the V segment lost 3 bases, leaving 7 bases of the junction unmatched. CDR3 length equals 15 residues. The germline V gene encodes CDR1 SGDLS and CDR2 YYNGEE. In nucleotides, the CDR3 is TGTGCCAGCAGCGGTAGCGGGGGGACTCGGGATACGCAGTATTTT. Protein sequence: CASSGSGGTRDTQYF.

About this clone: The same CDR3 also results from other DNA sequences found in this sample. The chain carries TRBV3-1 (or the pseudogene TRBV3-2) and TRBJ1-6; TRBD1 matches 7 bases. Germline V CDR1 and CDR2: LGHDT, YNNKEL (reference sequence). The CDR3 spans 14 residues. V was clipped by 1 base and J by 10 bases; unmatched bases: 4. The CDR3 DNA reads TGTGCCAGCAGCCAAGGACAGGGAGGCTCACCCCTCCACTTT. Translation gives CASSQGQGGSPLHF.

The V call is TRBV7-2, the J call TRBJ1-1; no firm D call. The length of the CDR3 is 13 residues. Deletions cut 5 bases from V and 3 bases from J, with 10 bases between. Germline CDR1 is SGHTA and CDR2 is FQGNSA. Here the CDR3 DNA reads TGTGCCAGCAGCCCCCGAGGGTACACTGAAGCTTTCTTT. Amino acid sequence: CASSPRGYTEAFF.

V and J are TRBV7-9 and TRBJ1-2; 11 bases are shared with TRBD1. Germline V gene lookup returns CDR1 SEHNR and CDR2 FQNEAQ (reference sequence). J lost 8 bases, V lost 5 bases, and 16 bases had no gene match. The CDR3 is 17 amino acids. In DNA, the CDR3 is TGTGCCAGCAGCCTACGCGGACAGGGGGCGCGTCAGCAAGGCTACACCTTC. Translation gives CASSLRGQGARQQGYTF.

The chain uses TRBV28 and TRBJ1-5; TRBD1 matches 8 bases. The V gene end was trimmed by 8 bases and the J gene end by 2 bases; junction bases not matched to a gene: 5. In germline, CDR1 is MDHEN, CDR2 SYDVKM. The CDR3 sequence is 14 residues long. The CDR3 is CASVPTGGNQPQHF. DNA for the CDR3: TGTGCCAGCGTCCCGACAGGGGGCAATCAGCCCCAGCATTTT.

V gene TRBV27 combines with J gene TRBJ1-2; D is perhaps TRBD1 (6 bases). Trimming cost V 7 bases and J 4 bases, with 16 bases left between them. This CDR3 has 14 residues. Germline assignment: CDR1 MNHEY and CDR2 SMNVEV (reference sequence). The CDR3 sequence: CASNPRGGSYGYTF. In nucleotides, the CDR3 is TGTGCCAGCAACCCGAGGGGGGGAAGCTATGGCTACACCTTC.

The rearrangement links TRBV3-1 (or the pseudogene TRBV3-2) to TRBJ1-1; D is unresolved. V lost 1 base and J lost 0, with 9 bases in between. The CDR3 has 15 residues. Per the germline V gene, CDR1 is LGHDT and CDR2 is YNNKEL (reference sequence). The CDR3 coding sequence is TGTGCCAGCAGCCAAGGCAGCGGGGTGAACACTGAAGCTTTCTTT. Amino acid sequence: CASSQGSGVNTEAFF.

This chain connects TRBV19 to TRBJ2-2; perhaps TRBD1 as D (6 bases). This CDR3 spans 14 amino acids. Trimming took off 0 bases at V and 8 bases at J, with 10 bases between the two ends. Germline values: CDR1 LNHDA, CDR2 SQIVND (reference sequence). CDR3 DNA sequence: TGTGCCAGTAGTATAGACCCCACAGGGGGGGAGCTGTTTTTT. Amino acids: CASSIDPTGGELFF.

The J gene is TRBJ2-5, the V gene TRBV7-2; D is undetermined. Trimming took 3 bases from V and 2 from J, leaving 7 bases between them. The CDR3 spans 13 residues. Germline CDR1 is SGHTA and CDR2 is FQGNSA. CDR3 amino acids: CASSLSWQETQYF. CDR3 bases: TGTGCCAGCAGCTTGAGCTGGCAAGAGACCCAGTACTTC.

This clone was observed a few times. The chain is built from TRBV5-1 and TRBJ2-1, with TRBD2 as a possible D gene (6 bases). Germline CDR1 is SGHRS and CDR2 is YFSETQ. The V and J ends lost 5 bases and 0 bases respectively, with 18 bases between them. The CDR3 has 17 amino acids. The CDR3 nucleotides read TGCGCCAGCAGTCTAAGTGTGGACGGGAGCTCCTACAATGAGCAGTTCTTC. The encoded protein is CASSLSVDGSSYNEQFF.

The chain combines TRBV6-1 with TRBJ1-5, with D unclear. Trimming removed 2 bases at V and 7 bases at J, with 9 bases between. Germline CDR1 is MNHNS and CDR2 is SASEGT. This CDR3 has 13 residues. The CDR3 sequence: CASSERREQPQHF. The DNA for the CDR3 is TGTGCCAGCAGTGAAAGGAGGGAACAGCCCCAGCATTTT.

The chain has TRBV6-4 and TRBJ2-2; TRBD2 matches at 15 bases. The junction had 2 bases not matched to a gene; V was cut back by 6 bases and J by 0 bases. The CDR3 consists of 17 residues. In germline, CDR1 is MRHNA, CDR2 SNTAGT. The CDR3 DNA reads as TGTGCCAGCAGCCGGACTAGCGGGGGGGCGAACACCGGGGAGCTGTTTTTT. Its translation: CASSRTSGGANTGELFF.

CDR3 in DNA: TGTGCCAGCAGCTTAGGGGTCGGCGGGGGGGCCAAGCAGTTCTTC. This codes for CASSLGVGGGAKQFF. The J gene is TRBJ2-1, the V gene TRBV11-2, with 9 nucleotides matching TRBD2. This CDR3 region has 15 residues. V lost 1 base and J lost 11; bases outside the gene matches: 9. Germline-derived CDR1 and CDR2 are SGHAT and FQNNGV.

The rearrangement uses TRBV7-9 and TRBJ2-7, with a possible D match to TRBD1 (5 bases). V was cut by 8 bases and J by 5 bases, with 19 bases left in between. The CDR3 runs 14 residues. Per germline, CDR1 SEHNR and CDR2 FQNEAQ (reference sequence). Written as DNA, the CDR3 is TGTGCCAGCTCACACTACGGCAGGGTCGACGAGCAGTACTTC. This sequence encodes CASSHYGRVDEQYF.

DNA for the CDR3: TGCAGCGTTGAAGATCAGGGGGCAAACTATGGCTACACCTTC. It is translated as CSVEDQGANYGYTF. The chain employs TRBV29-1 and TRBJ1-2; TRBD1 matches 8 bases. Losses at the gene ends were 0 bases for V and 2 bases for J; bases not matched to a gene: 2. The CDR3 is made up of 14 amino acids. Germline V gives CDR1 SQVTM, CDR2 ANQGSEA.

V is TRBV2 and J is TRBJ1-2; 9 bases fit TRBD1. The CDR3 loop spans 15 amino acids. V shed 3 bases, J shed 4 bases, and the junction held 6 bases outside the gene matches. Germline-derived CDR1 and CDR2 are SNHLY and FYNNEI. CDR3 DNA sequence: TGTGCCAGCAGTGATGGACAGGGGAGGCCCTATGGCTACACCTTC. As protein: CASSDGQGRPYGYTF.

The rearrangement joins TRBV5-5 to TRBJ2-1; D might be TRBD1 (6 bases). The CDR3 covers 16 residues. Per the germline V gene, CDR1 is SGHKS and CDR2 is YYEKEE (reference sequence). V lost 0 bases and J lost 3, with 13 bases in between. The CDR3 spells CASSLDGGLNYNEQFF. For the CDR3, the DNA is TGTGCCAGCAGCTTGGATGGGGGCCTAAACTACAATGAGCAGTTCTTC.

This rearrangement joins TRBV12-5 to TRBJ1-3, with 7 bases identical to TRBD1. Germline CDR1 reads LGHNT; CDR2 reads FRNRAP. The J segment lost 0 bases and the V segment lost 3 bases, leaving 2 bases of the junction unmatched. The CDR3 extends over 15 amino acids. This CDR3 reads CASGLGQASGNTIYF. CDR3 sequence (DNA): TGTGCTAGTGGTTTAGGACAGGCCTCTGGAAACACCATATATTTT.

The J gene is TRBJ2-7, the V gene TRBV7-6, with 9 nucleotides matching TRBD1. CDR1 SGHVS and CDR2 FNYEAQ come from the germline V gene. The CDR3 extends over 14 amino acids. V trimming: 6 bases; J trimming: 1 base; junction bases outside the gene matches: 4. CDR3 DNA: TGTGCCAGCAGTACGGGACAGGGTTCCTACGAGCAGTACTTC. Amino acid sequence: CASSTGQGSYEQYF.

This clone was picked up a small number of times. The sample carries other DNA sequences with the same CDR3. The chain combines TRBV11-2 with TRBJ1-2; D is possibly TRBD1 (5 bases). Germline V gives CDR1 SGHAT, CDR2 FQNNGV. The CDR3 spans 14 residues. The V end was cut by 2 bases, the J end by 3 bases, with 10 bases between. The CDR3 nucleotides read TGTGCCAGCAGCTTATCCCGGGGGTACTATGGCTACACCTTC. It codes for CASSLSRGYYGYTF.

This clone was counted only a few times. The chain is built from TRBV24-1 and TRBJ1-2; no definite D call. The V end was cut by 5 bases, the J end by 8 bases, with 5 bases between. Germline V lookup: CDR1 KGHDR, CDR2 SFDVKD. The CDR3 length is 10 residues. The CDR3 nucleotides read TGTGCCACCAGTGCTCAGGGCTACACCTTC. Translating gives CATSAQGYTF.

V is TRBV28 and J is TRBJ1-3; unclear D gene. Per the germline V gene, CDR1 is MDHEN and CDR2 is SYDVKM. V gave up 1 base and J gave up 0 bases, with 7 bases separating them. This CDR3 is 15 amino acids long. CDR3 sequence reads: CASSLSGYSGNTIYF. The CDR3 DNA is TGTGCCAGCAGTTTATCCGGGTACTCTGGAAACACCATATATTTT. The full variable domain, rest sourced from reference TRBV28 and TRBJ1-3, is DVKVTQSSRYLVKRTGEKVFLECVQDMDHENMFWYRQDPGLGLRLIYFSYDVKMKEKGDIPEGYSVSREKKERFSLILESASTNQTSMYLCASSLSGYSGNTIYFGEGSWLTVV.